This record covers a single T cell receptor (beta chain). Its antigen is still unknown. The sample comes from a study of T-cell memory formation after mild COVID-19. Across the whole study: TCR clustering was largely donor specific. The study, taken as a whole, reports: Among clones contracting day 15 to 85, CD4/CD8 was balanced, whereas later expanders leaned CD4+. Among CD4+ contracting clones, most were CM and EM, and CD8+ ones EMRA.

In germline, CDR1 is DFQATT, CDR2 SNEGSKA (reference sequence). The V and J ends lost 4 bases and 4 bases respectively, with 22 bases between them. This CDR3 region has 16 residues. A 5'RACE reaction primed in the constant segment made cDNA libraries of TCR alpha and TCR beta, and these carried sample barcodes and UMIs. MiXCR was run by TCRdb on the 5' RACE reads, yielding one entry per CDR3 protein. The sample contains roughly 190,000 distinct CDR3 sequences, 27% of which appear only once. Sequenced material: PBMCs or a T cell subset sorted from them (not recorded which). The chain uses TRBV20-1 and TRBJ1-1; possible D gene TRBD1, 6 bases. This TCR was sampled from an adult woman who had mild COVID-19 (a few samples of this study predate the infection). Cell type and time point are not known. The CDR3 nucleotides are TGCAGTGCTATCCCCCGGGGGGGCGCCGGCGGCACTGAAGCTTTCTTT. Translated: CSAIPRGGAGGTEAFF.